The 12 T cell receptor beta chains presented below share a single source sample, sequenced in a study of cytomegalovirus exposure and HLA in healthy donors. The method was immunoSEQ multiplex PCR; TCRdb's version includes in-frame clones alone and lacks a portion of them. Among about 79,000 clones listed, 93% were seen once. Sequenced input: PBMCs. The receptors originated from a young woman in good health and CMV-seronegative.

The CDR3 region has the DNA TGCGCCAGCAGCCAAGTATCTCGGACAGGGAAAAATGAGCAGTTCTTC. Protein sequence: CASSQVSRTGKNEQFF. This sequence joins TRBV4-3 and TRBJ2-1, with 8 nucleotides matching TRBD1. V lost 1 base to trimming and J lost 7 bases; unmatched junction nucleotides: 9. CDR3 length: 16 amino acids. Germline values: CDR1 LGHNA, CDR2 YSLEER.

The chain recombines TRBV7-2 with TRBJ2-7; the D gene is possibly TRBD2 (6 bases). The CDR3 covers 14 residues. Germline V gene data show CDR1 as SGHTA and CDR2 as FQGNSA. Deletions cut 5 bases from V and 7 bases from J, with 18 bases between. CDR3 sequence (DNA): TGTGCCAGCAGCCCCCGGGGAGGCGCTGGGGAGCAGTACTTC. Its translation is CASSPRGGAGEQYF.

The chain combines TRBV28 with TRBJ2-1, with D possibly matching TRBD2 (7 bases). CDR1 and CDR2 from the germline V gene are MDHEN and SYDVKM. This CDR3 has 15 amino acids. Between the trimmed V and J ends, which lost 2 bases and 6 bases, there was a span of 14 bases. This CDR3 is CASSLMEGGRNEQFF. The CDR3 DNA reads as TGTGCCAGCAGTTTAATGGAGGGGGGGCGCAATGAGCAGTTCTTC.

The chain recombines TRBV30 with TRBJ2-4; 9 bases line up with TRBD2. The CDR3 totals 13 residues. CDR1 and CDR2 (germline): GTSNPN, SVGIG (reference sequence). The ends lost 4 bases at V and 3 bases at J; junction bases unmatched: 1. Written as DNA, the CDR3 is TGTGCCTGGACTAGCGGGGACAAAAACATTCAGTACTTC. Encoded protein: CAWTSGDKNIQYF.

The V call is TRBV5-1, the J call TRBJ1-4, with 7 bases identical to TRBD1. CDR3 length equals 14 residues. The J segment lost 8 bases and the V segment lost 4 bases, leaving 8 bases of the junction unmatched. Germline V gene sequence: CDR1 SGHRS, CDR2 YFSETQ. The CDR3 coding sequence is TGCGCCAGCAGCAGAGACAGGGAAGGAGAAAAACTGTTTTTT. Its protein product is CASSRDREGEKLFF.

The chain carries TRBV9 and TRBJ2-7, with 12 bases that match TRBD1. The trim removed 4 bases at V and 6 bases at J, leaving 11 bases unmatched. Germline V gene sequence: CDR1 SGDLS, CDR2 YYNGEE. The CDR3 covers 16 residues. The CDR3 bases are TGTGCCAGCAGCCCCGGGGGACAGGGGGCCGGTGGCGAGCAGTACTTC. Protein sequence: CASSPGGQGAGGEQYF.

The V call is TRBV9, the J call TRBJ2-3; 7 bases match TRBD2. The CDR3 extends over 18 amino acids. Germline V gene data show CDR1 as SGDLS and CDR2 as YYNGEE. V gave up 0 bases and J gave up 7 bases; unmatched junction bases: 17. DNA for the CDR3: TGTGCCAGCAGCGTAGGGCCTGCGGCTAGCGGACGTACAAATACGCAGTATTTT. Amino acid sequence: CASSVGPAASGRTNTQYF.

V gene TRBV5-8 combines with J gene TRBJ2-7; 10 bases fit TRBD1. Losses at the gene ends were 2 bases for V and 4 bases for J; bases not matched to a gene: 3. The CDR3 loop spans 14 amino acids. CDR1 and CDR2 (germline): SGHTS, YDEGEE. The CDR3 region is CASSFPGQGYEQYF. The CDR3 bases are TGTGCCAGCAGCTTTCCGGGACAGGGGTACGAGCAGTACTTC.

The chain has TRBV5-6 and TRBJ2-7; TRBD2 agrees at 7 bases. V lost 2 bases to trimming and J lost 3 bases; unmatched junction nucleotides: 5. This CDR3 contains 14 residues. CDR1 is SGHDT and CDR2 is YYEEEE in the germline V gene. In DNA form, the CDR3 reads TGTGCCAGCAGCTTCCGGGGAGGGAGCTACGAGCAGTACTTC. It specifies CASSFRGGSYEQYF.

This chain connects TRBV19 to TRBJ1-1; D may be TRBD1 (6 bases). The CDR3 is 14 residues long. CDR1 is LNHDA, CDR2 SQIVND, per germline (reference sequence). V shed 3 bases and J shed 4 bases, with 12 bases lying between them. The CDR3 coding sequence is TGTGCCAGTAGTATTCAGGGGACATCCACTGAAGCTTTCTTT. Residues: CASSIQGTSTEAFF.

CDR3 bases: TGTGCCAGCAGCCCACTAGCGGGAGGGTACAATGAGCAGTTCTTC. Translation gives CASSPLAGGYNEQFF. This chain uses TRBV5-5 with TRBJ2-1, with 13 bases that match TRBD2. The CDR3 is 15 amino acids. Germline-derived CDR1 and CDR2 are SGHKS and YYEKEE (reference sequence). V was clipped by 4 bases and J by 4 bases; unmatched bases: 2.

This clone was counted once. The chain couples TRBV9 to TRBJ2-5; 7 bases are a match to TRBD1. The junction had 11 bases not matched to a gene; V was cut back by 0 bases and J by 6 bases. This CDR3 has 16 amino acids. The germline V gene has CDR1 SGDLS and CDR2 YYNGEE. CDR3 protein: CASSVDDRDERKTQYF. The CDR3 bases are TGTGCCAGCAGCGTAGACGACAGGGACGAGAGAAAGACCCAGTACTTC.